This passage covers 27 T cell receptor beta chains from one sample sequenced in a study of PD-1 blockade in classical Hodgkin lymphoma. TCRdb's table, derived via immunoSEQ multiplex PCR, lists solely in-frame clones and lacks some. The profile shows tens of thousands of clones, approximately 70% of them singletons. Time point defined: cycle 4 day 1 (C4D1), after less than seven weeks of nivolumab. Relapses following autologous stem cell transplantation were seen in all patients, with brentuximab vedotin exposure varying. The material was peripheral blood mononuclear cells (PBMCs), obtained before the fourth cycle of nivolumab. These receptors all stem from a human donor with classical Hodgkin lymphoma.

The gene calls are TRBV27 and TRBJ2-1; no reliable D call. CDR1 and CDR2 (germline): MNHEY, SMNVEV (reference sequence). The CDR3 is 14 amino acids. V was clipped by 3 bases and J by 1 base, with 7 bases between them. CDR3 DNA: TGTGCCAGCAGTTTGGGCAGTTCCTACAATGAGCAGTTCTTC. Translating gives CASSLGSSYNEQFF.

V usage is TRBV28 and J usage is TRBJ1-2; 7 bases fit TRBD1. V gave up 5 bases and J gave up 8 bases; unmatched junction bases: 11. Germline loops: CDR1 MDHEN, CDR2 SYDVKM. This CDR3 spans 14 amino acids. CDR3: CASSPYQQGSGYTF. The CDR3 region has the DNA TGTGCCAGCAGTCCTTACCAACAGGGGAGCGGCTACACCTTC.

The CDR3 bases are TGCAGTGCTAGACACAGTAGTGAAGCTTTCTTT. Residues: CSARHSSEAFF. The chain joins TRBV20-1 to TRBJ1-1, with D uncertain. V lost 2 bases and J lost 7, with 8 bases in between. CDR1 DFQATT and CDR2 SNEGSKA come from the germline V gene (reference sequence). The CDR3 runs to 11 residues.

The CDR3 DNA is TGCGCCAGCAGCTTGGGGGGCCAGGAAAAACTGTTTTTT. It specifies CASSLGGQEKLFF. The chain joins TRBV5-1 to TRBJ1-4; possible D gene TRBD1, 5 bases. CDR3 length: 13 residues. Germline V gene data show CDR1 as SGHRS and CDR2 as YFSETQ. V was cut by 0 bases and J by 8 bases, with 8 bases left in between.

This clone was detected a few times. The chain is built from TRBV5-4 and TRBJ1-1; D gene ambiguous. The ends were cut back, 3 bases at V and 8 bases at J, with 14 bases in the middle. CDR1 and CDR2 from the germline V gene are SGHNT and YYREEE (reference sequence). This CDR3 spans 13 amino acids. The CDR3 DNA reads TGTGCCAGCAGCTCGGGCCGACGGGCCGAAGCTTTCTTT. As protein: CASSSGRRAEAFF.

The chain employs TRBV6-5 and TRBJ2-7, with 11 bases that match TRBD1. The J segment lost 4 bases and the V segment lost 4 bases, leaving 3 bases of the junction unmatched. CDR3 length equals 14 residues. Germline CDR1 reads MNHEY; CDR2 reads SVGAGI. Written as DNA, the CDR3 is TGTGCCAGCAGTTCCGGGACAGGGGGGTACGAGCAGTACTTC. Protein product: CASSSGTGGYEQYF.

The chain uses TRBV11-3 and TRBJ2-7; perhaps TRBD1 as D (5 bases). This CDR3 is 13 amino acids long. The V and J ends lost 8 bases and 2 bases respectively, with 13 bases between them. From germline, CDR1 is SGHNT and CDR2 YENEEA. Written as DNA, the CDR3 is TGTGCCAGCTCACCGGACAAGACCTACGAGCAGTACTTC. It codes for CASSPDKTYEQYF.

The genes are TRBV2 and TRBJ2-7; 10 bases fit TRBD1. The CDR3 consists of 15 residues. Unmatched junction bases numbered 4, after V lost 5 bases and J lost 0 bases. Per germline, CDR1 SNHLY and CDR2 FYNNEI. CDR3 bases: TGTGCCAGCAGTTCGGGACAGGGGTTCTCCTACGAGCAGTACTTC. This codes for CASSSGQGFSYEQYF.

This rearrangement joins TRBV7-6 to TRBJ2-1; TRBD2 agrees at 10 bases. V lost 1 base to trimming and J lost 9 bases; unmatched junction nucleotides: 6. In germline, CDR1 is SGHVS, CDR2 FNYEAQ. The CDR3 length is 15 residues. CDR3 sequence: CASSLVAGGPGEQFF. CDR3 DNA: TGTGCCAGCAGCTTAGTAGCGGGGGGACCGGGTGAGCAGTTCTTC.

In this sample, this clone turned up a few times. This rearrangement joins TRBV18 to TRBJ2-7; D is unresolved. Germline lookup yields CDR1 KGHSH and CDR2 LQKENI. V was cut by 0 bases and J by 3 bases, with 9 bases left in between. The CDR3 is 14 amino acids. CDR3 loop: CASSPPSRDYEQYF. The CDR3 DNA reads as TGTGCCAGCTCACCACCGTCACGAGACTACGAGCAGTACTTC.

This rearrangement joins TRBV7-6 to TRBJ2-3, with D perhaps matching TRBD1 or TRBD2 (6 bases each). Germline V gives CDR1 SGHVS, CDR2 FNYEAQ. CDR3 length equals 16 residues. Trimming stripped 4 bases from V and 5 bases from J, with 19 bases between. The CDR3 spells CASSSRYRAEGDTQYF. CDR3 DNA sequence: TGTGCCAGCAGCTCTAGATACAGGGCGGAGGGAGATACGCAGTATTTT. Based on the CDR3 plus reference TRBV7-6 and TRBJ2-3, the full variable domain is GAGVSQSPRYKVTKRGQDVALRCDPISGHVSLYWYRQALGQGPEFLTYFNYEAQQDKSGLPNDRFSAERPEGSISTLTIQRTEQRDSAMYRCASSSRYRAEGDTQYFGPGTRLTVL.

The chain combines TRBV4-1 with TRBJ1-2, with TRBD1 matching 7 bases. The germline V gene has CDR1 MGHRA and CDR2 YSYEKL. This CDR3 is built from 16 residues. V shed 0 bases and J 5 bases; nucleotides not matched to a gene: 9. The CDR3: CASSQEKGAGGYGYTF. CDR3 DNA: TGCGCCAGCAGCCAAGAAAAGGGGGCGGGGGGTTATGGCTACACCTTC.

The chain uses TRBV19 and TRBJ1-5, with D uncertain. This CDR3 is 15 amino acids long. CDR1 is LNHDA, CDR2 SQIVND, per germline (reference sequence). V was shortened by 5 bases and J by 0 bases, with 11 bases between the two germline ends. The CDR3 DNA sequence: TGTGCCAGTAGTCTGATGATCTATAGCAATCAGCCCCAGCATTTT. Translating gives CASSLMIYSNQPQHF.

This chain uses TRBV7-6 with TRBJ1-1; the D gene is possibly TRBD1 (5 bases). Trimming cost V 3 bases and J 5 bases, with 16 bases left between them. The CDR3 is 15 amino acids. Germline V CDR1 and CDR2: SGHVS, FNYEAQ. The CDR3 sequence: CASSFGAGTKTEAFF. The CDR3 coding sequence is TGTGCCAGCAGCTTCGGGGCAGGGACGAAAACTGAAGCTTTCTTT. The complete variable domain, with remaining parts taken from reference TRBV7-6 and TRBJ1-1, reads GAGVSQSPRYKVTKRGQDVALRCDPISGHVSLYWYRQALGQGPEFLTYFNYEAQQDKSGLPNDRFSAERPEGSISTLTIQRTEQRDSAMYRCASSFGAGTKTEAFFGQGTRLTVV.

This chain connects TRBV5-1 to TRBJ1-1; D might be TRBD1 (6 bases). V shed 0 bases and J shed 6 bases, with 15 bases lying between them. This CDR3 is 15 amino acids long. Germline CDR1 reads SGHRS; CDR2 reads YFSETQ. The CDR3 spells CASSLEWGLMAEAFF. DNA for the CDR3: TGCGCCAGCAGCTTGGAGTGGGGGCTGATGGCTGAAGCTTTCTTT.

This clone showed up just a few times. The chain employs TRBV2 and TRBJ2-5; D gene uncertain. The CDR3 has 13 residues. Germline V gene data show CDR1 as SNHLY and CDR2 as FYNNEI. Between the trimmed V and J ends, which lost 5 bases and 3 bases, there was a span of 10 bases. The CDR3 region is CASSQGPEETQYF. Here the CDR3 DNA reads TGTGCCAGCAGTCAAGGACCGGAAGAGACCCAGTACTTC.

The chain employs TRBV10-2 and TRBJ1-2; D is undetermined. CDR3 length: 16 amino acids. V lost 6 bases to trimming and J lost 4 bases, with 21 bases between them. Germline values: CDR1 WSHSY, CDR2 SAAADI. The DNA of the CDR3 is TGCGCCAGCAGCTACCTCGTGTCGGGGTTAGGCTATGGCTACACCTTC. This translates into CASSYLVSGLGYGYTF.

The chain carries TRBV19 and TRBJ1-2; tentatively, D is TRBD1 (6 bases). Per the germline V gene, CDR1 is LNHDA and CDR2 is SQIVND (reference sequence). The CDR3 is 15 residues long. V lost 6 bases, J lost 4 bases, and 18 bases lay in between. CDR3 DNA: TGTGCCAGTAGCCTAAAGGGGGAGACGGGCTATGGCTACACCTTC. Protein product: CASSLKGETGYGYTF.

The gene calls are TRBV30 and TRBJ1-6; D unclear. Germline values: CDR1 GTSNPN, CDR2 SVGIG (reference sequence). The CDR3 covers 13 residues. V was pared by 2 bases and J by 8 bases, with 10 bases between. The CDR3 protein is CAWSPQTDSPLHF. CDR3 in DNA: TGTGCCTGGAGTCCCCAAACTGATTCACCCCTCCACTTT.

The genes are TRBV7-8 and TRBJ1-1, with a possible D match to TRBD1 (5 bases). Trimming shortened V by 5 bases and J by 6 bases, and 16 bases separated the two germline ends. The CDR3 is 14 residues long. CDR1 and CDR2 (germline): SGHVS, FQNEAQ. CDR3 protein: CASSHLLWGPEAFF. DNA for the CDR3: TGTGCCAGCAGCCATCTCCTCTGGGGCCCTGAAGCTTTCTTT.

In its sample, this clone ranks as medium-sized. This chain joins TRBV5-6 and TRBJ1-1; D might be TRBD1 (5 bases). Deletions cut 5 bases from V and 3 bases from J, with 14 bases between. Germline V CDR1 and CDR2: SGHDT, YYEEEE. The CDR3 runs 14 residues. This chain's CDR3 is CASRVLGGDTEAFF. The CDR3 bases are TGTGCCAGCAGGGTACTTGGGGGGGACACTGAAGCTTTCTTT.

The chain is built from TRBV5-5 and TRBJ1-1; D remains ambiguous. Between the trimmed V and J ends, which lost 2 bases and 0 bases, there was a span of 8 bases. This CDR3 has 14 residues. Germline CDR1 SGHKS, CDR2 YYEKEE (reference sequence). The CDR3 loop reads CASSFVVVNTEAFF. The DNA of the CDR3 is TGTGCCAGCAGCTTTGTGGTAGTGAACACTGAAGCTTTCTTT.

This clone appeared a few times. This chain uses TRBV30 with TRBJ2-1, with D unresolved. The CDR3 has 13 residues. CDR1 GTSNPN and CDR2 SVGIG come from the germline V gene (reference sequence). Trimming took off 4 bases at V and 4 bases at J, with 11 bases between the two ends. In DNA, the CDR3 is TGTGCCTGGACAGATTATAATTACAATGAGCAGTTCTTC. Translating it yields CAWTDYNYNEQFF.

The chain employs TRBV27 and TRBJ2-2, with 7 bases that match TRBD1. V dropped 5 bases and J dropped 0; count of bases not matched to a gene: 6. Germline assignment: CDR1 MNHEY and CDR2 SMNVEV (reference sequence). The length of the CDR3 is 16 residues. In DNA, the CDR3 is TGTGCCAGCAGTCACGGGACAGTCGCGAACACCGGGGAGCTGTTTTTT. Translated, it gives CASSHGTVANTGELFF.

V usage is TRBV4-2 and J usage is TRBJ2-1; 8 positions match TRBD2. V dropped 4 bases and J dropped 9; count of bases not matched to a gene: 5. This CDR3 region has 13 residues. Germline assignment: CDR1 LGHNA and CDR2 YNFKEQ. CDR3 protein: CASSRYSGVEQFF. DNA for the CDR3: TGTGCCAGCAGCCGATATAGCGGGGTTGAGCAGTTCTTC.

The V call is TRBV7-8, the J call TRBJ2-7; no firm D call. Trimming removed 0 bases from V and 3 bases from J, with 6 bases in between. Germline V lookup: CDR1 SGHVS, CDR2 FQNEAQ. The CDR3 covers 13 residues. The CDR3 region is CASSLANVYEQYF. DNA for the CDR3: TGTGCCAGCAGCTTAGCGAACGTCTACGAGCAGTACTTC.

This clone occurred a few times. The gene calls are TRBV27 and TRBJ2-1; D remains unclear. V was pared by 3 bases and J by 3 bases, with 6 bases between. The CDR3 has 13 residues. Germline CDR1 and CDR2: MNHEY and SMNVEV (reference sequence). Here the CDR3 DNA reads TGTGCCAGCAGTTTGGACGGCTACAATGAGCAGTTCTTC. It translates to CASSLDGYNEQFF.